Listed below are T cell receptor beta chains from one sample, sequenced in a study of blood T cell repertoires in COVID-19. Data came from immunoSEQ multiplex PCR; TCRdb stores just in-frame clones and leaves some out. This sample yields 150,000 or so clones, of which about 92% are seen a single time; roughly a sixth belongs to the top ten. Input material: peripheral blood. The source of these receptors is a man in his 60s with active or convalescent COVID-19. Each CDR3 is given with its conserved first and last residue. The D gene is left open where the match is weak. Size tells how often a clone was seen (once, few, many) or the class of an expanded clone, and some rows leave it out.

>TRBJ1-1|.|TRBV15|.
TGTGCCACCAGCAGGCTGGCGGACACTGAAGCTTTCTTT
CATSRLADTEAFF
>TRBJ1-3|.|TRBV27|.
TGTGCCAGCAGGCGGTTTGGTGGAAACACCATATATTTT
CASRRFGGNTIYF
>TRBJ2-5|.|TRBV7-9|.
TGTGCCAGCAGCCAGGGGACGGCTCAAGAGACCCAGTACTTC
CASSQGTAQETQYF
>TRBJ1-5|.|TRBV19|.
TGTGCCAGTAGTATGGAGGGTTCTTCTAGAAATCAGCCCCAGCATTTT
CASSMEGSSRNQPQHF
>TRBJ2-1|.|TRBV12-3/TRBV12-4|.
TGTGCCAGCAGTTTAATCCCTCTCAATGAGCAGTTCTTC
CASSLIPLNEQFF
>TRBJ1-1|.|TRBV5-1|TRBD1
TGCGCCAGCACCTACCAGACAGGGAGAATTAACACTGAAGCTTTCTTT
CASTYQTGRINTEAFF
>TRBJ2-7|.|TRBV21-1|.
TGTGCCAGCAGCAAAGGGCACAGGTCCTACGAGCAGTACTTC
CASSKGHRSYEQYF
>TRBJ1-1|.|TRBV2|.
TGTGCCAGCAGTGAAGGTGTGACAGGGAACACTGAAGCTTTCTTT
CASSEGVTGNTEAFF
>TRBJ1-5|few|TRBV12-3/TRBV12-4|.
TGTGCCAGCAGACTCTTTAATCAGCCCCAGCATTTT
CASRLFNQPQHF
>TRBJ2-2|.|TRBV12-5|TRBD1
TGTGCTAGTGGTTTGCCTACAGGGGGCGCAGGGACCGGGGAGCTGTTTTTT
CASGLPTGGAGTGELFF
>TRBJ1-2|few|TRBV7-6|TRBD1
TGTGCCAGCAGCTTAGCTCGGACAGGGGCACTAGCTAACTATGGCTACACCTTC
CASSLARTGALANYGYTF
>TRBJ1-4|.|TRBV25-1|.
TGTGCCAGCATCCCCGACGGGAATGAAAAACTGTTTTTT
CASIPDGNEKLFF
>TRBJ2-7|few|TRBV5-1|TRBD2
TGCGCCAGCAGACGAGGAGGGACTAGCTCCTACGAGCAGTACTTC
CASRRGGTSSYEQYF
>TRBJ2-3|.|TRBV23-1|.
TGCGCCAGCAGTCAAATGACAAGGACAGCCTTTCATAGCACAGATACGCAGTATTTT
CASSQMTRTAFHSTDTQYF
>TRBJ1-2|.|TRBV10-3|TRBD1
TGTGCCATCAGTCCGGGACAGGGGATAGGGTATGGCTACACCTTC
CAISPGQGIGYGYTF
>TRBJ2-3|.|TRBV19|TRBD2
TGTGCCAGTAGTCCGAGGACTAGCGGGATGGTGGGACCCACAGATACGCAGTATTTT
CASSPRTSGMVGPTDTQYF
>TRBJ1-2|.|TRBV19|.
TGTGCCAGTACTACGGACACCTCCTATGGCTACACCTTC
CASTTDTSYGYTF
>TRBJ1-2|few|TRBV18|TRBD1
TGTGCCAGCTCCGACCGGGACAGGGCGGTCTATGGCTACACCTTC
CASSDRDRAVYGYTF
>TRBJ2-2|.|TRBV10-2|TRBD2
TGCGCCAGCAGTGAGTGGCCGGGACTAGCCTTCACCGGGGAGCTGTTTTTT
CASSEWPGLAFTGELFF
>TRBJ1-2|.|TRBV30|.
TGTGCCTGGAACCCGGGAACCTATGGCTACACCTTC
CAWNPGTYGYTF
>TRBJ2-5|.|TRBV18|TRBD1
TGTGCCAGCTCAGCCCTCCGGACAGGGCAAGAGACCCAGTACTTC
CASSALRTGQETQYF
>TRBJ2-2|.|TRBV3-1/TRBV3-2|TRBD1
TGTGCCAGCAGCCAAGGGCCCCATTCTCTCACAGGGGCGAACACCGGGGAGCTGTTTTTT
CASSQGPHSLTGANTGELFF
>TRBJ1-2|.|TRBV10-2|TRBD1
TGCGCCAGCATGGGACAGGGGGCATTCGATGGCTACACCTTC
CASMGQGAFDGYTF
>TRBJ2-3|.|TRBV5-4|TRBD2
TGTGCCAGCAGCTTGGTAGCGGGGGGGCGTACAGATACGCAGTATTTT
CASSLVAGGRTDTQYF
>TRBJ1-5|.|TRBV10-2|TRBD1
TGCGCCAGCAGTGAGTCGTGGACAGGGCTAAACAATCAGCCCCAGCATTTT
CASSESWTGLNNQPQHF
>TRBJ1-2|.|TRBV28|.
TGTGCCAGCAGTTCGACAATCACTTCGGCTCGTGGCTACACCTTC
CASSSTITSARGYTF